Below are 8 T cell receptor beta chains sequenced from a single sample in a study of OX40 agonist ivuxolimab in advanced cancers. Sequenced by immunoSEQ multiplex PCR; TCRdb stores in-frame clones only, minus some. The sample holds under 45,000 clones, around 83% seen once. Here the sequenced sample was CD4+ or CD8+ T cells sorted from blood, taken in a trial of the OX40 agonist ivuxolimab. These receptor sequences come from an adult with an advanced solid tumor such as melanoma, head and neck, liver or kidney cancer.

The rearrangement links TRBV5-4 to TRBJ2-3; the match to TRBD2 covers 15 bases. V trimming: 0 bases; J trimming: 1 base; junction bases outside the gene matches: 3. CDR3 length: 18 amino acids. CDR1 SGHNT and CDR2 YYREEE come from the germline V gene (reference sequence). The CDR3: CASSLGTSGGGRTDTQYF. CDR3 nucleotides: TGTGCCAGCAGCTTGGGGACTAGCGGGGGGGGACGCACAGATACGCAGTATTTT.

This clone was observed once. This chain connects TRBV15 to TRBJ1-2; no definite D call. CDR1 LNHNV and CDR2 YYDKDF come from the germline V gene (reference sequence). Deletions cut 8 bases from V and 0 bases from J, with 10 bases between. There are 13 residues in the CDR3. The CDR3 bases are TGTGCCACCTCCGGCGGAGCTAACTATGGCTACACCTTC. Its translation is CATSGGANYGYTF.

Turning to this clone: The germline gene is not matched at one end of the junction; a read error may be the cause. Other DNA sequences in the same sample also yield this CDR3. The chain couples TRBV5-1 to TRBJ1-2, with D perhaps TRBD1 (5 bases). The germline V gene encodes CDR1 SGHRS and CDR2 YFSETQ. This CDR3 spans 13 amino acids. DNA of the CDR3: TGCGCCAGTAGCTTGGGGGACCGCTATGGCTACACCTTC. This translates into CASSLGDRYGYTF.

This clone was counted a few times. The chain is built from TRBV19 and TRBJ2-3; D not resolved. Per germline, CDR1 LNHDA and CDR2 SQIVND (reference sequence). Trimming took 5 bases from V and 4 from J, leaving 13 bases between them. The CDR3 contains 14 residues. Written as DNA, the CDR3 is TGTGCCAGTAGTGTAGGCCAAGTCTCAGATACGCAGTATTTT. Amino acids: CASSVGQVSDTQYF.

A single count supports this clone. V gene TRBV2 combines with J gene TRBJ1-1; 10 bases map to TRBD1. Germline V CDR1 and CDR2: SNHLY, FYNNEI. The V gene end was trimmed by 5 bases and the J gene end by 5 bases; junction bases not matched to a gene: 5. This CDR3 has 14 residues. The CDR3 loop is CASSSGQGRTEAFF. The CDR3 nucleotides read TGTGCCAGCAGTTCGGGACAGGGGCGGACTGAAGCTTTCTTT.

CDR3 region: CASSLLRNFYTGANVLTF. The CDR3 DNA follows: TGTGCCAGCAGCTTGTTACGGAATTTCTACACTGGGGCCAACGTCCTGACTTTC. The chain employs TRBV5-6 and TRBJ2-6, with D hard to call. Germline CDR1 SGHDT, CDR2 YYEEEE. CDR3 length: 18 residues. Trimming took 1 base from V and 2 from J, leaving 16 bases between them.

The chain links TRBV9 to TRBJ2-5, with a possible D match to TRBD2 (6 bases). CDR1 and CDR2 (germline): SGDLS, YYNGEE. V was clipped by 6 bases and J by 3 bases, with 15 bases between them. The CDR3 has 14 amino acids. The CDR3 loop reads CASTSGGVKETQYF. CDR3 coding DNA: TGTGCCAGCACCTCCGGCGGGGTTAAAGAGACCCAGTACTTC.

This rearrangement joins TRBV2 to TRBJ2-5, with D unresolved. CDR1 SNHLY and CDR2 FYNNEI come from the germline V gene. The CDR3 is 11 residues long. V was trimmed by 6 bases and J by 3 bases, leaving 5 bases between them. The CDR3 DNA follows: TGTGCCAGCAGGCTGGAAGAGACCCAGTACTTC. Translating gives CASRLEETQYF.